Sequencing of this T cell receptor beta chain was carried out in a study of CD8+ T cells in alopecia areata. Study conclusions and caveats: Sequenced scalp T cells also include alphabeta T cells resident in normal skin. Persistence during tofacitinib was seen for many expanded lesional clones in scalp and blood.

cDNA prepared by RNA extraction and subsequent reverse transcription served as the template for sequencing. Using immunoSEQ multiplex PCR, the repertoire was profiled, and TCRdb retains in-frame clones only, with some absent. Of some 200,000 clones listed, 50% to 60% are singletons. This sample's treatment: oral pan-JAK inhibitor, 5-10 mg twice daily. This clone was detected a few times. Its antigen is not known. The V gene end was trimmed by 1 base and the J gene end by 6 bases; junction bases not matched to a gene: 7. Germline assignment: CDR1 MGHDK and CDR2 SYGVNS. The CDR3 spans 16 residues. This specimen consisted of CD4+ T cells sorted from blood, obtained at week 4, from a patient treated with tofacitinib. The chain recombines TRBV25-1 with TRBJ2-1; TRBD2 matches 9 bases. The sequence derives from a human donor with alopecia areata. CDR3 DNA sequence: TGTGCCAGCAGTGAATCGAGCGGGGGGCCTTTCAATGAGCAGTTCTTC. It translates to CASSESSGGPFNEQFF.